One and the same sample provided the 32 T cell receptor beta chains below, sequenced in a study of blood T cell repertoires in COVID-19. This table comes from immunoSEQ multiplex PCR, and its TCRdb copy is limited to in-frame clones, with some not included. Of around 180,000 clones listed, roughly nine tenths are singletons. The sample was peripheral blood. The receptors originated from a man aged 65 to 85 with active or convalescent COVID-19.

The chain combines TRBV19 with TRBJ1-5, with unresolved D. Germline V CDR1 and CDR2: LNHDA, SQIVND (reference sequence). CDR3 length equals 14 residues. The V gene lost 3 bases and the J gene lost 0 bases, with 6 bases spanning the gap. Here the CDR3 DNA reads TGTGCCAGTAGTATCACAAATAGCAATCAGCCCCAGCATTTT. Encoded protein: CASSITNSNQPQHF.

The gene calls are TRBV30 and TRBJ1-2, with a possible D match to TRBD1 (5 bases). V lost 4 bases to trimming and J lost 8 bases, with 14 bases between them. Per the germline V gene, CDR1 is GTSNPN and CDR2 is SVGIG (reference sequence). The CDR3 has 12 amino acids. CDR3 DNA: TGTGCCTGGACCGGGGGGGGTGGAGGCTACACCTTC. Amino acid sequence: CAWTGGGGGYTF.

The chain combines TRBV11-3 with TRBJ2-7, with 10 nucleotides matching TRBD2. Germline V gene lookup returns CDR1 SGHNT and CDR2 YENEEA. The CDR3 loop spans 13 amino acids. V dropped 5 bases and J dropped 3; count of bases not matched to a gene: 1. The CDR3 loop reads CASSLAGDYEQYF. For the CDR3, the DNA is TGTGCCAGCAGCCTAGCGGGAGACTACGAGCAGTACTTC.

The V and J genes are TRBV14 and TRBJ1-6, with 7 positions matching TRBD1. In germline, CDR1 is SGHDN, CDR2 FVKESK. V shed 6 bases and J 7 bases; nucleotides not matched to a gene: 6. This CDR3 is 14 amino acids long. DNA for the CDR3: TGTGCCAGCAGAAGACAGGGTACGAATTCACCCCTCCACTTT. Translation gives CASRRQGTNSPLHF.

The rearrangement joins TRBV6-5 to TRBJ1-1; TRBD1 might be the D (6 bases). Deletions cut 2 bases from V and 0 bases from J, with 7 bases between. CDR3 length: 14 residues. CDR1 is MNHEY and CDR2 is SVGAGI in the germline V gene. Here the CDR3 DNA reads TGTGCCAGCAGTTACGGACAGCTGAACACTGAAGCTTTCTTT. It yields the protein CASSYGQLNTEAFF.

The chain has TRBV7-8 and TRBJ2-1; 7 bases map to TRBD2. CDR3 length: 16 residues. The trim removed 5 bases at V and 6 bases at J, leaving 13 bases unmatched. Per germline, CDR1 SGHVS and CDR2 FQNEAQ. As DNA, the CDR3 is TGTGCCAGCAGCCGAGACGGGGGAGGGACTCGCAATGAGCAGTTCTTC. Translation: CASSRDGGGTRNEQFF.

This clone was seen a single time. V gene TRBV3-1 (or the pseudogene TRBV3-2) combines with J gene TRBJ1-2, with D tentatively TRBD1 (6 bases). V dropped 1 base and J dropped 7 bases, with 13 bases sitting between them. The germline V gene has CDR1 LGHDT and CDR2 YNNKEL (reference sequence). This CDR3 region has 14 residues. The CDR3 spells CASSQGEGEAGYTF. The CDR3 coding sequence is TGTGCCAGCAGCCAAGGGGAGGGGGAGGCTGGCTACACCTTC.

J is TRBJ2-7 and V is TRBV3-1 (or the pseudogene TRBV3-2); D remains unclear. CDR1 is LGHDT, CDR2 YNNKEL, per germline (reference sequence). This CDR3 is 15 amino acids long. V shed 4 bases and J shed 0 bases, with 13 bases lying between them. Written as DNA, the CDR3 is TGTGCCAGCAGCCGAAGTTTACCTAGCTCCTACGAGCAGTACTTC. Its protein is CASSRSLPSSYEQYF.

This chain links TRBV5-5 with TRBJ2-7; unclear D gene. CDR3 length: 13 residues. Per germline, CDR1 SGHKS and CDR2 YYEKEE (reference sequence). Trimming left V 4 bases short and J 2 bases short, with 10 bases between. CDR3: CASSVNSPYEQYF. CDR3 sequence (DNA): TGTGCCAGCAGCGTAAATAGTCCCTACGAGCAGTACTTC.

The chain uses TRBV6-5 and TRBJ1-2; D is undetermined. CDR3 length: 16 residues. V was pared by 0 bases and J by 8 bases, with 19 bases between. Germline V CDR1 and CDR2: MNHEY, SVGAGI. The CDR3 spells CASSYSAVAPRIGYTF. The CDR3 DNA reads as TGTGCCAGCAGTTACTCGGCGGTGGCCCCTCGGATAGGCTACACCTTC.

The chain joins TRBV6-2 or TRBV6-3 to TRBJ1-1; TRBD1 is a possible D gene (6 bases). V lost 5 bases and J 0 bases, leaving 13 bases between the germline ends. CDR1 is MNHEY and CDR2 is SVGEGT in the germline V gene. CDR3 size: 15 residues. The CDR3, as DNA: TGTGCCAGCAGTCGAGAAGGGACACTGAACACTGAAGCTTTCTTT. It encodes CASSREGTLNTEAFF.

The chain couples TRBV2 to TRBJ1-1; TRBD1 matches at 8 bases. Germline lookup yields CDR1 SNHLY and CDR2 FYNNEI. The CDR3 runs to 14 residues. The ends lost 6 bases at V and 5 bases at J; junction bases unmatched: 8. CDR3: CASSGQGMGTEAFF. The DNA for the CDR3 is TGTGCCAGCAGCGGACAGGGAATGGGAACTGAAGCTTTCTTT.

The chain links TRBV18 to TRBJ1-2, with D possibly being TRBD1 (5 bases). The V end lost 4 bases, the J end lost 2 bases, and 11 bases lay between the germline ends. CDR1 is KGHSH and CDR2 is LQKENI in the germline V gene. CDR3 length: 14 amino acids. The CDR3 reads CASSRQTDNYGYTF. DNA for the CDR3: TGTGCCAGCTCACGACAGACCGACAACTATGGCTACACCTTC.

The V and J genes are TRBV19 and TRBJ2-6; D unresolved. The CDR3 has 14 residues. V gave up 7 bases and J gave up 0 bases, with 7 bases separating them. CDR1 and CDR2 (germline): LNHDA, SQIVND (reference sequence). CDR3: CASKTPSGANVLTF. The CDR3 DNA reads TGTGCCAGTAAGACTCCCTCTGGGGCCAACGTCCTGACTTTC.

This clone was seen a few times. V is TRBV7-2 and J is TRBJ1-1; the match to TRBD1 covers 7 bases. Germline V lookup: CDR1 SGHTA, CDR2 FQGNSA. This CDR3 spans 14 amino acids. The V gene end was trimmed by 4 bases and the J gene end by 6 bases; junction bases not matched to a gene: 8. The CDR3 DNA follows: TGTGCCAGCAGCTCCTACAGGGGTTACGCTGAAGCTTTCTTT. Translation: CASSSYRGYAEAFF.

The chain carries TRBV18 and TRBJ1-5; a possible D gene is TRBD1 (6 bases). V was pared by 3 bases and J by 5 bases, with 17 bases between. This CDR3 comprises 16 residues. The germline V gene has CDR1 KGHSH and CDR2 LQKENI. The CDR3 region is CASSPPPGAGDQPQHF. The CDR3 nucleotides read TGTGCCAGCTCACCTCCCCCAGGGGCCGGGGATCAGCCCCAGCATTTT.

This chain uses TRBV18 with TRBJ1-4, with D perhaps TRBD1 (5 bases). V was clipped by 0 bases and J by 5 bases, with 10 bases between them. Germline-derived CDR1 and CDR2 are KGHSH and LQKENI. The CDR3 contains 15 residues. The CDR3 loop is CASSPPGQGNEKLFF. The CDR3 DNA is TGTGCCAGCTCACCACCGGGGCAGGGAAATGAAAAACTGTTTTTT.

The chain links TRBV18 to TRBJ2-7; TRBD1 is a possible D gene (6 bases). The CDR3 has 14 residues. Germline loops: CDR1 KGHSH, CDR2 LQKENI. The V end was cut by 2 bases, the J end by 1 base, with 9 bases between. The CDR3 region has the DNA TGTGCCAGCTCACCAGGGGGCTGGTCCTACGAGCAGTACTTC. Translated: CASSPGGWSYEQYF.

This clone has only one observation. The chain employs TRBV5-4 and TRBJ2-1; 10 bases match TRBD2. CDR1 is SGHNT and CDR2 is YYREEE in the germline V gene (reference sequence). The V segment lost 4 bases and the J segment 7 bases; nucleotides outside the gene matches: 8. This CDR3 has 15 amino acids. As DNA, the CDR3 is TGTGCCAGCAGCACGGGACTAGCGACCCGTAATGAGCAGTTCTTC. Residues: CASSTGLATRNEQFF. The whole variable domain, filled in from reference TRBV5-4 and TRBJ2-1, reads ETGVTQSPTHLIKTRGQQVTLRCSSQSGHNTVSWYQQALGQGPQFIFQYYREEENGRGNFPPRFSGLQFPNYSSELNVNALELDDSALYLCASSTGLATRNEQFFGPGTRLTVL.

The chain carries TRBV5-8 and TRBJ1-4; perhaps TRBD1 as D (5 bases). CDR1 SGHTS and CDR2 YDEGEE come from the germline V gene. The length of the CDR3 is 14 residues. Trimming left V 7 bases short and J 8 bases short, with 18 bases between. The CDR3 is CASGTGVPTEKLFF. In nucleotides, the CDR3 is TGTGCCAGCGGAACAGGAGTGCCTACAGAAAAACTGTTTTTT.

V and J are TRBV2 and TRBJ1-2, with D uncertain. The CDR3 consists of 11 residues. CDR1 and CDR2 (germline): SNHLY, FYNNEI. The V gene lost 7 bases and the J gene lost 5 bases, with 8 bases spanning the gap. This chain's CDR3 is CASTVAYGYTF. For the CDR3, the DNA is TGTGCCAGCACAGTAGCGTATGGCTACACCTTC.

The chain recombines TRBV29-1 with TRBJ1-5; D remains ambiguous. From germline, CDR1 is SQVTM and CDR2 ANQGSEA. The CDR3 sequence is 13 residues long. The V end was cut by 3 bases, the J end by 2 bases, with 8 bases between. CDR3 sequence reads: CSVEGPGNQPQHF. CDR3 coding DNA: TGCAGCGTTGAGGGCCCTGGCAATCAGCCCCAGCATTTT.

The CDR3 protein is CATRDSSYEQYF. The DNA of the CDR3 is TGTGCCACCAGGGACAGCTCCTACGAGCAGTACTTC. The chain links TRBV10-3 to TRBJ2-7; 7 bases align to TRBD1. V lost 10 bases, J lost 0 bases, and 3 bases stayed unmatched. The germline V gene encodes CDR1 ENHRY and CDR2 SYGVKD. The CDR3 contains 12 residues.

The chain carries TRBV7-6 and TRBJ1-1, with D tentatively TRBD1 (6 bases). The germline V gene encodes CDR1 SGHVS and CDR2 FNYEAQ. Trimming pared 9 bases from V and 3 bases from J, leaving 17 bases between. The CDR3 totals 14 residues. The CDR3 sequence: CASTRGGTDTEAFF. For the CDR3, the DNA is TGTGCCAGTACTCGGGGGGGCACGGACACTGAAGCTTTCTTT.

Only one count was recorded for this clone. V usage is TRBV7-2 and J usage is TRBJ1-1, with D maybe TRBD1 (6 bases). V was cut by 5 bases and J by 10 bases, with 17 bases left in between. Germline CDR1 and CDR2: SGHTA and FQGNSA. This CDR3 comprises 13 residues. DNA of the CDR3: TGTGCCAGCAGCCCGGGGCAGGGGCGCGTAGCTTTCTTT. Protein: CASSPGQGRVAFF.

As concerns this clone: This may be a read error, as it is one base from a much larger clone. The sample contains more than one DNA sequence encoding this CDR3. The chain couples TRBV7-9 to TRBJ1-1; D unclear. V was pared by 1 base and J by 2 bases, with 5 bases between. The CDR3 totals 13 residues. Germline lookup yields CDR1 SEHNR and CDR2 FQNEAQ (reference sequence). The CDR3 DNA follows: TGTGCCAGCAGCTTAGGACAAAACACTGAAGCTTTCTTT. Amino acid sequence: CASSLGQNTEAFF.

V is TRBV11-2 and J is TRBJ1-1; a weak D match, TRBD1 (6 bases). Germline CDR1 is SGHAT and CDR2 is FQNNGV. V lost 5 bases to trimming and J lost 2 bases, with 18 bases between them. CDR3 length equals 16 residues. CDR3 sequence: CASSRQVGSVNTEAFF. For the CDR3, the DNA is TGTGCCAGCAGCCGACAGGTTGGAAGTGTAAACACTGAAGCTTTCTTT.

The chain's CDR3 is CASRGGDGYTF. The CDR3 DNA sequence: TGCGCCAGCAGAGGGGGCGATGGCTACACCTTC. This chain uses TRBV10-2 with TRBJ1-2, with 7 bases that match TRBD1. The length of the CDR3 is 11 residues. V lost 6 bases, J lost 6 bases, and 1 base stayed unmatched. Germline CDR1 WSHSY, CDR2 SAAADI.

The chain links TRBV6-2 or TRBV6-3 to TRBJ1-1; TRBD1 matches at 8 bases. V was clipped by 5 bases and J by 5 bases; unmatched bases: 10. This CDR3 comprises 15 residues. The germline CDR1 and CDR2 sequences are MNHEY and SVGEGT. The CDR3 nucleotides read TGTGCCAGCAGTGCCCAGGGGGCAGGACGGACTGAAGCTTTCTTT. This gives the protein CASSAQGAGRTEAFF.

The chain employs TRBV18 and TRBJ2-3, with 8 nucleotides matching TRBD1. The CDR3 is 17 residues long. J was trimmed by 5 bases and V by 2 bases; bases with no gene match: 12. Germline V CDR1 and CDR2: KGHSH, LQKENI. This CDR3 is CASSPFSTGDMKDTQYF. The CDR3 bases are TGTGCCAGCTCACCATTTTCGACAGGGGATATGAAAGATACGCAGTATTTT.

As to this clone: This sample also contains other DNA sequences that code for the same CDR3. The V and J genes are TRBV7-2 and TRBJ1-2; D not resolved. The germline gives CDR1 SGHTA, CDR2 FQGNSA. CDR3 length equals 13 residues. V lost 1 base, J lost 6 bases, and 9 bases lay in between. Written as DNA, the CDR3 is TGTGCCAGCAGCTTAGGCCGGGAGGATGGCTACACCTTC. Protein sequence: CASSLGREDGYTF.

This clone was found once. This sequence joins TRBV27 and TRBJ1-2; no clear D gene. The germline gives CDR1 MNHEY, CDR2 SMNVEV (reference sequence). Trimming cost V 7 bases and J 4 bases, with 13 bases left between them. CDR3 length: 13 amino acids. In nucleotides, the CDR3 is TGTGCCAGCAAGGCTCTCGGCGGCTATGGCTACACCTTC. Translating it yields CASKALGGYGYTF.